This T cell receptor beta chain appears in the sequencing data of a study of siplizumab effects on memory and regulatory T cells. The study's findings and limits: Naive T cells appeared more varied than memory cells and looked like key alloresponse contributors. Only a minor fraction of alloreactive clones mapped to unstimulated subsets. Alloreactive sequences tracing back to unstimulated CD4+ memory cells were significantly reduced by siplizumab.

This clone was counted a single time. Its target is unknown. Roughly 99,000 TCR templates underwent assay in each sample. Only in-frame clones appear in the TCRdb table, and some are missing; sequencing was by immunoSEQ multiplex PCR. The table lists 75,000 to 95,000 clones, 75% to 90% of them singletons, with approximately 15% in the top ten. Specimen: CD4+ T cells sorted from blood. This TCR came from a human donor in good health.

The DNA for the CDR3 is TGTGCCAGCAGCCAGTACAGGGCCCCATACAATGAGCAGTTCTTC. Amino acids: CASSQYRAPYNEQFF. V gene TRBV5-4 combines with J gene TRBJ2-1; possibly TRBD1 for D (6 bases). This CDR3 contains 15 residues. Germline V CDR1 and CDR2: SGHNT, YYREEE (reference sequence). Trimming pared 4 bases from V and 4 bases from J, leaving 15 bases between.